A selection of T cell receptor beta chains follows, all from one sample in a study of CD8 T cells in ankylosing spondylitis. TCRdb independently ran MiXCR on the 5' RACE reads; one entry per CDR3 protein. This sample yields about 160,000 distinct CDR3 sequences, of which under 45% are seen a single time; over 12% belongs to the top ten. The sequenced material came from synovial fluid, either unsorted or a sorted T cell fraction (not recorded which). The source is a male donor with ankylosing spondylitis. CDR3s include the opening cysteine and the closing phenylalanine or tryptophan. A D gene is named only where the DNA matches it firmly. Not all rows give a size; the values are once, few, many and, for expanded clones, a class.

TRBD2	-	TRBJ2-7	TRBV6-5	CASSWGTSGTYEQYF	TGTGCCAGCAGTTGGGGGACTAGCGGAACCTACGAGCAGTACTTC
TRBD1	many	TRBJ2-7	TRBV28	CASSFDWTGNYEQYF	TGTGCCAGCAGTTTCGACTGGACAGGGAATTACGAGCAGTACTTC
-	-	TRBJ1-4	TRBV14	CASSQDLGQCNEKLFF	TGTGCCAGCAGCCAAGATCTAGGACAGTGTAATGAAAAACTGTTTTTT
TRBD1	-	TRBJ1-2	TRBV5-5	CASSSRDRGQNYGYTF	TGTGCCAGCAGCTCCCGGGACAGGGGGCAGAACTATGGCTACACCTTC
-	-	TRBJ1-5	TRBV28	CASSLLWGHLTKISNQPQHF	TGTGCCAGCAGTCTCCTCTGGGGCCATTTAACAAAGATAAGTAATCAGCCCCAGCATTTT
-	-	TRBJ1-5	TRBV5-1	CASSLLSGVQPQHF	TGCGCCAGCAGCTTGTTGTCAGGGGTTCAGCCCCAGCATTTT
-	-	TRBJ2-5	TRBV4-2	CASRRGGRQETQYF	TGTGCCAGCAGGCGCGGAGGCAGGCAAGAGACCCAGTACTTC
-	-	TRBJ2-3	TRBV4-3	CASSQEGRATDTQYF	TGCGCCAGCAGCCAAGAAGGCCGGGCTACAGATACGCAGTATTTT
-	-	TRBJ1-3	TRBV12-5	CASGFTGTPEFGGNTIYF	TGTGCTAGTGGGTTCACCGGGACTCCGGAATTTGGTGGAAACACCATATATTTT
-	-	TRBJ1-1	TRBV20-1	CSARTGRDTEAFF	TGCAGTGCTAGAACAGGGAGGGACACTGAAGCTTTCTTT
-	-	TRBJ2-7	TRBV6-2/TRBV6-3	CASTPAGMTYEQYF	TGTGCCAGCACCCCTGCAGGGATGACCTACGAGCAGTACTTC
TRBD1	once	TRBJ1-2	TRBV28	CASSLYGQDYNGYTF	TGTGCCAGCAGTTTGTACGGACAGGATTATAATGGCTACACCTTC
-	-	TRBJ1-5	TRBV4-1	CASSQDWNQPQHF	TGCGCCAGCAGCCAAGATTGGAATCAGCCCCAGCATTTT
TRBD2	-	TRBJ2-1	TRBV9	CASSGGLAGGLEQFF	TGTGCCAGCAGCGGCGGACTAGCGGGGGGGCTTGAGCAGTTCTTC
-	-	TRBJ2-1	TRBV2	CARGGYFGSYNEQFF	TGTGCCAGGGGGGGATATTTTGGGTCCTACAATGAGCAGTTCTTC
-	few	TRBJ2-1	TRBV4-3	CASSQADTYNEQFF	TGCGCCAGCAGCCAAGCTGACACTTACAATGAGCAGTTCTTC
-	-	TRBJ2-7	TRBV20-1	CSAERSLLGEQYF	TGCAGTGCGGAGAGGTCACTCTTGGGGGAGCAGTACTTC
-	-	TRBJ2-4	TRBV2	CASFGLEVRGAKNIQYF	TGTGCCAGCTTCGGTTTAGAGGTGAGGGGAGCCAAAAACATTCAGTACTTC
TRBD1	-	TRBJ2-7	TRBV7-4	CASTPGQGPYEQYF	TGTGCCAGCACCCCGGGACAGGGACCCTACGAGCAGTACTTC
TRBD2	many	TRBJ2-7	TRBV4-2	CASSQDRLAGSYEQYF	TGTGCCAGCAGCCAAGATCGGCTAGCGGGCTCCTACGAGCAGTACTTC
-	few	TRBJ2-7	TRBV7-3	CASSLTMGDEQYF	TGTGCCAGCAGCTTAACGATGGGGGACGAGCAGTACTTC
-	once	TRBJ1-5	TRBV5-1	CASSLGHSSNQPQHF	TGCGCCAGCAGCTTGGGGCACAGTAGCAATCAGCCCCAGCATTTT
-	many	TRBJ1-1	TRBV4-1	CASSQDRGTPEAFF	TGCGCCAGCAGCCAAGACAGGGGAACCCCTGAAGCTTTCTTT
-	-	TRBJ2-7	TRBV18	CASSPNLHPYEQYF	TGTGCCAGCTCACCCAATCTGCACCCCTACGAGCAGTACTTC
-	few	TRBJ2-1	TRBV20-1	CSARDLGGVYNEQFF	TGCAGTGCTAGAGATTTGGGGGGCGTATACAATGAGCAGTTCTTC
-	-	TRBJ1-2	TRBV12-3/TRBV12-4	CASSLEGRYGYTF	TGTGCCAGCAGTTTAGAAGGGCGCTATGGCTACACCTTC
-	many	TRBJ2-1	TRBV12-3/TRBV12-4	CASTESENEQFF	TGTGCCAGCACCGAATCAGAGAATGAGCAGTTCTTC
-	-	TRBJ2-7	TRBV12-3/TRBV12-4	CASSPRRGTEQYF	TGTGCCAGCAGTCCCCGAAGAGGAACCGAGCAGTACTTC
TRBD2	few	TRBJ2-1	TRBV20-1	CSASPPGRSGSFWQFF	TGCAGTGCTAGCCCGCCCGGCCGTAGCGGGAGTTTTTGGCAGTTCTTC
-	few	TRBJ1-1	TRBV4-1	CASSRGGPEAFF	TGCGCCAGCAGCCGAGGGGGTCCTGAAGCTTTCTTT
-	few	TRBJ1-1	TRBV28	CASSLGPGAFF	TGTGCCAGCAGTTTGGGGCCTGGAGCTTTCTTT
-	few	TRBJ2-1	TRBV12-3/TRBV12-4	CASSFSGDRSYNEQFF	TGTGCCAGCAGTTTTAGCGGGGACAGGTCCTACAATGAGCAGTTCTTC
TRBD2	many	TRBJ2-1	TRBV27	CASSLSVRGLEVSEQFF	TGTGCCAGCAGTTTATCCGTTAGGGGACTAGAGGTCAGTGAGCAGTTCTTC
-	-	TRBJ2-1	TRBV7-3	CASSSYGHFYNEQFF	TGTGCCAGCAGCTCTTACGGGCACTTCTACAATGAGCAGTTCTTC
TRBD2	few	TRBJ2-1	TRBV6-2/TRBV6-3	CASSSGWTSGSINEQFF	TGTGCCAGCAGTTCGGGGTGGACTAGCGGGAGTATCAATGAGCAGTTCTTC
TRBD1	few	TRBJ1-5	TRBV28	CASSFSDRGDGQPQHF	TGTGCCAGCAGTTTTTCGGACAGGGGAGACGGACAGCCCCAGCATTTT
TRBD2	-	TRBJ2-7	TRBV4-2	CASSQDGVRGRAVAHEQYF	TGTGCCAGCAGCCAAGATGGGGTGCGAGGGAGGGCCGTTGCCCACGAGCAGTACTTC
-	-	TRBJ2-1	TRBV20-1	CSAEGDRYNEQFF	TGCAGTGCGGAGGGGGACCGTTACAATGAGCAGTTCTTC
-	few	TRBJ2-4	TRBV28	CASSLGLRGDIQYF	TGTGCCAGCAGCTTAGGGTTGAGGGGAGACATTCAGTACTTC
TRBD1	-	TRBJ1-2	TRBV20-1	CSAGRGSRGYTF	TGCAGTGCTGGCAGGGGGTCGAGGGGCTACACCTTC
-	-	TRBJ2-3	TRBV11-2	CASSLSRTTYTDTQYF	TGTGCCAGCAGCTTAAGCCGGACAACTTACACAGATACGCAGTATTTT
TRBD2	-	TRBJ2-7	TRBV30	CACEREGRYEQYF	TGTGCCTGTGAGCGGGAGGGACGTTACGAGCAGTACTTC